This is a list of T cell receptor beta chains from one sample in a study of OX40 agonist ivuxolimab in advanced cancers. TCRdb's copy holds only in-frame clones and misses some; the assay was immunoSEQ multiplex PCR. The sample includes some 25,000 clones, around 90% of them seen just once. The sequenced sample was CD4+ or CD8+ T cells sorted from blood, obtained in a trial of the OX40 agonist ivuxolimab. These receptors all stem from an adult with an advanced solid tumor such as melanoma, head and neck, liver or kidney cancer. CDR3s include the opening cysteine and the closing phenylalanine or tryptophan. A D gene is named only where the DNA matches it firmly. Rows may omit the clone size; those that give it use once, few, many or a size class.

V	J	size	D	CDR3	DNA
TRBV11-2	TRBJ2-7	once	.	CASSLMGASYEQYF	TGTGCCAGCAGCTTAATGGGGGCTTCCTACGAGCAGTACTTC
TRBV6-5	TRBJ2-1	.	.	CASSSGLLGYNEQFF	TGTGCCAGCAGCAGCGGACTACTAGGGTACAATGAGCAGTTCTTC
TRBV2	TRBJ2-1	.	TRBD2	CASSVGGRNNEQFF	TGTGCCAGCAGTGTTGGCGGGAGAAACAATGAGCAGTTCTTC
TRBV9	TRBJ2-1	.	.	CASSSTPGHHNEQFF	TGTGCCAGCAGTTCAACGCCGGGACACCACAATGAGCAGTTCTTC
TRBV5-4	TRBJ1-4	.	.	CASSLGGIGNEKLFF	TGTGCCAGCAGCTTGGGAGGGATTGGGAATGAAAAACTGTTTTTT
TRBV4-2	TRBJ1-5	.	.	CASSQELRRGGGSNQPQHF	TGTGCCAGCAGCCAAGAGTTGAGGAGGGGCGGGGGGAGCAATCAGCCCCAGCATTTT
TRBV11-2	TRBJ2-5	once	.	CASSFDRTEGETQYF	TGTGCCAGCAGCTTTGATCGGACAGAAGGCGAGACCCAGTACTTC
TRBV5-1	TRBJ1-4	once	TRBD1	CASRRTGDVATNEKLFF	TGCGCCAGCAGAAGGACAGGGGATGTTGCAACTAATGAAAAACTGTTTTTT
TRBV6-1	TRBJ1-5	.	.	CASSDYPSSGKHVEYQPQHF	TGTGCCAGCAGTGACTATCCCTCTTCGGGTAAACACGTGGAATATCAGCCCCAGCATTTT
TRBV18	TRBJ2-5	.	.	CASSPPGGIKETQYF	TGTGCCAGCTCACCACCGGGTGGAATAAAAGAGACCCAGTACTTC
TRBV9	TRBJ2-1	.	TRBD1	CASSGDRGLYNEQFF	TGTGCCAGCAGCGGAGACAGGGGACTCTACAATGAGCAGTTCTTC
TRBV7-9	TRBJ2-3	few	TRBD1	CASSLTGGGTDTQYF	TGTGCCAGCAGCCTGACAGGGGGGGGAACAGATACGCAGTATTTT
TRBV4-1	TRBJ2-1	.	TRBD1	CASSPYLGQGAQEQFF	TGCGCCAGCAGCCCATATTTGGGACAGGGGGCGCAGGAGCAGTTCTTC
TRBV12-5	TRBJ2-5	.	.	CASGLVLRGYQETQYF	TGTGCTAGTGGTTTGGTCCTCCGCGGGTATCAAGAGACCCAGTACTTC
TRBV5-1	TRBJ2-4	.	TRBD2	CASSLVAGAKNIQYF	TGCGCCAGCAGCTTGGTAGCGGGAGCCAAAAACATTCAGTACTTC
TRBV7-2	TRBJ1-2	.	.	CASSLNSNYGYTF	TGTGCCAGCAGCTTAAACAGCAACTATGGCTACACCTTC
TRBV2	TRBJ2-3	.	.	CASSEQGERQYF	TGTGCCAGCAGTGAACAGGGTGAGAGGCAGTATTTT
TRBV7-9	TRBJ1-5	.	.	CASSLGRIGQPQHF	TGTGCCAGCAGCTTAGGGAGGATTGGTCAGCCCCAGCATTTT
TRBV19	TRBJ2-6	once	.	CASRHGGTPSGANVLTF	TGTGCCAGTAGGCACGGAGGGACACCCTCTGGGGCCAACGTCCTGACTTTC
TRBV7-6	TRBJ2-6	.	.	CASSPTFTVAGANVLTF	TGTGCCAGCAGCCCTACATTTACAGTGGCTGGGGCCAACGTCCTGACTTTC
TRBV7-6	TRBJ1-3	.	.	CASSQTTRGYSGNTIYF	TGTGCCAGCAGCCAAACAACCAGGGGATACTCTGGAAACACCATATATTTT
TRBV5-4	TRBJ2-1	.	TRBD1	CASTGPGQGTNEQFF	TGTGCCAGCACCGGGCCGGGACAGGGGACAAATGAGCAGTTCTTC
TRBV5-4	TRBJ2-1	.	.	CASSLSGNEQFF	TGTGCCAGCAGCCTGAGCGGGAATGAGCAGTTCTTC
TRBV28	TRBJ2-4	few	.	CASSSHPALAKNIQYF	TGTGCCAGCAGTAGTCATCCGGCCTTGGCCAAAAACATTCAGTACTTC
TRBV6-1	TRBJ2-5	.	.	CASSEWAGGKETQYF	TGTGCCAGCAGTGAGTGGGCAGGAGGTAAAGAGACCCAGTACTTC
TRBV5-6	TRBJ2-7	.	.	CASSPRVNSYEQYF	TGTGCCAGCAGCCCCAGGGTGAATTCCTACGAGCAGTACTTC
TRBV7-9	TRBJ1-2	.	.	CASSSWQGADTNYGYTF	TGTGCCAGCAGCTCCTGGCAGGGAGCCGACACTAACTATGGCTACACCTTC
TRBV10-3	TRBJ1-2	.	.	CAANRDAGFQGYTF	TGTGCCGCAAACCGGGACGCAGGATTTCAAGGCTACACCTTC
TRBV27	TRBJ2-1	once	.	CASSPTSADTIEQFF	TGTGCCAGCAGTCCGACTAGTGCCGATACCATTGAGCAGTTCTTC
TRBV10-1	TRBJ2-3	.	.	CASSDPGTAGTDTQYF	TGCGCCAGCAGTGATCCGGGAACAGCGGGCACAGATACGCAGTATTTT
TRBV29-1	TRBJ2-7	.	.	CSVDEQYF	TGCAGCGTTGACGAGCAGTACTTC
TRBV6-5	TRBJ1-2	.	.	CASSYATAHTDGYTF	TGTGCCAGCAGTTACGCGACGGCTCACACGGATGGCTACACCTTC
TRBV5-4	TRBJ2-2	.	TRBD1	CASSGRTGGNRNTGELFF	TGTGCCAGCAGCGGTCGAACAGGGGGCAATCGGAACACCGGGGAGCTGTTTTTT
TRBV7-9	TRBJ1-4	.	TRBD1	CASSYTGTGFATNEKLFF	TGTGCCAGCAGCTACACCGGGACAGGGTTTGCAACTAATGAAAAACTGTTTTTT
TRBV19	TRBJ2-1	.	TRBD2	CASRTSGTTYNEQFF	TGTGCCAGTCGGACTAGCGGGACTACCTACAATGAGCAGTTCTTC
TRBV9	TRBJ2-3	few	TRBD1	CASNGQGNTDTQYF	TGTGCCAGTAACGGACAGGGCAACACAGATACGCAGTATTTT
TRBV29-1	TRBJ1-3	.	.	CSVGLLGTIYF	TGCAGCGTGGGGCTTCTGGGCACCATATATTTT
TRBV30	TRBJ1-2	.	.	CAWSWITHGYTF	TGTGCCTGGAGTTGGATTACCCATGGCTACACCTTC
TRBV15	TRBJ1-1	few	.	CATSKRTDGVEAFF	TGTGCCACCAGCAAGCGCACGGACGGCGTTGAAGCTTTCTTT
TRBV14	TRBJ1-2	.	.	CASSQPPWGLGYTF	TGTGCCAGCAGCCAGCCCCCTTGGGGGCTAGGCTACACCTTC
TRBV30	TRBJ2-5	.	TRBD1	CAWGLGQGARETQYF	TGTGCCTGGGGGCTGGGACAGGGGGCGCGGGAGACCCAGTACTTC